Below, 20 T cell receptor beta chains from the same sample are listed, as sequenced in a study of blood T cell repertoires in COVID-19. The data were produced by immunoSEQ multiplex PCR, yet TCRdb's version contains in-frame clones alone and is incomplete. Here the sample spans around 300,000 clones, roughly 86% being singletons. Sequencing input: PBMCs or T cells enriched from blood (not recorded which). The origin of the receptors is a woman in her 30s who had recovered from COVID-19.

This chain joins TRBV11-3 and TRBJ2-1; maybe TRBD1 (6 bases). Looked up from germline, CDR1 is SGHNT and CDR2 is YENEEA. Trimming cost V 5 bases and J 0 bases, with 17 bases left between them. CDR3 length equals 17 residues. The CDR3 DNA reads as TGTGCCAGCAGCCGTCCTGCTGGGGGCGGCTCCTACAATGAGCAGTTCTTC. Encoded protein: CASSRPAGGGSYNEQFF.

CDR3: CASSQAAGAQRETQYF. The CDR3 DNA reads TGCGCCAGCAGCCAAGCCGCGGGGGCGCAGAGGGAGACCCAGTACTTC. The chain employs TRBV4-1 and TRBJ2-5; possible D gene TRBD2, 7 bases. Germline V lookup: CDR1 MGHRA, CDR2 YSYEKL. This CDR3 is built from 16 residues. Trimming took 1 base from V and 5 from J, leaving 17 bases between them.

This sequence joins TRBV6-5 and TRBJ1-3; D unresolved. This CDR3 contains 16 residues. The V end lost 0 bases, the J end lost 0 bases, and 9 bases lay between the germline ends. Per the germline V gene, CDR1 is MNHEY and CDR2 is SVGAGI. As DNA, the CDR3 is TGTGCCAGCAGTTACTCGGCAGACTTCTCTGGAAACACCATATATTTT. As protein: CASSYSADFSGNTIYF.

The rearrangement uses TRBV29-1 and TRBJ2-7; TRBD1 matches 9 bases. Germline CDR1 and CDR2: SQVTM and ANQGSEA. Unmatched junction bases numbered 5, after V lost 4 bases and J lost 4 bases. The CDR3 has 13 residues. CDR3 region: CSVGPGQGYEQYF. CDR3 bases: TGCAGCGTTGGTCCGGGACAGGGTTACGAGCAGTACTTC.

The chain carries TRBV2 and TRBJ1-2, with D perhaps TRBD1 (6 bases). This CDR3 region has 13 residues. The V end lost 2 bases, the J end lost 3 bases, and 7 bases lay between the germline ends. Germline CDR1 and CDR2: SNHLY and FYNNEI. In DNA form, the CDR3 reads TGTGCCAGCAGTGAATGGACAGACTATGGCTACACCTTC. It specifies CASSEWTDYGYTF.

The chain has TRBV7-2 and TRBJ2-1, with TRBD2 matching over 7 bases. CDR3 length equals 14 residues. V was pared by 1 base and J by 8 bases, with 5 bases of the junction left unmatched. Germline CDR1 is SGHTA and CDR2 is FQGNSA. The CDR3 DNA is TGTGCCAGCAGCTTAGGAGGAGGGAGGGATGAGCAGTTCTTC. It codes for CASSLGGGRDEQFF.

The chain combines TRBV10-3 with TRBJ2-7, with 9 nucleotides matching TRBD1. J lost 7 bases, V lost 6 bases, and 4 bases had no gene match. Per the germline V gene, CDR1 is ENHRY and CDR2 is SYGVKD. The CDR3 sequence is 12 residues long. The DNA of the CDR3 is TGTGCCATCAGCGACAGGGGGGGTGAGCAGTACTTC. Protein: CAISDRGGEQYF.

The chain has TRBV7-2 and TRBJ1-5; tentatively, D is TRBD1 (5 bases). CDR1 SGHTA and CDR2 FQGNSA come from the germline V gene. Trimming took off 3 bases at V and 0 bases at J, with 9 bases between the two ends. The CDR3 has 15 amino acids. The CDR3 loop reads CASSFLGDSNQPQHF. CDR3 in DNA: TGTGCCAGCAGCTTTTTAGGGGATAGCAATCAGCCCCAGCATTTT.

V gene TRBV2 combines with J gene TRBJ2-5, with 9 bases lining up with TRBD1. V dropped 3 bases and J dropped 5; count of bases not matched to a gene: 7. This CDR3 region has 15 residues. In germline, CDR1 is SNHLY, CDR2 FYNNEI. As DNA, the CDR3 is TGTGCCAGCAGTGACTCAACAGGGGGCGACGAGACCCAGTACTTC. Its translation is CASSDSTGGDETQYF.

The rearrangement joins TRBV27 to TRBJ1-2; the match to TRBD1 covers 7 bases. Trimming removed 6 bases from V and 2 bases from J; junction bases left unmatched: 9. Germline CDR1 and CDR2: MNHEY and SMNVEV (reference sequence). This CDR3 has 15 residues. The CDR3 DNA reads TGTGCCAGCAGCCGCGGACAGGCTTCGAACTATGGCTACACCTTC. Protein sequence: CASSRGQASNYGYTF.

The chain carries TRBV3-1 (or the pseudogene TRBV3-2) and TRBJ1-2, with 9 positions matching TRBD1. After removal of 6 bases from V and 8 bases from J, the junction contained 7 bases not matched to a gene. The germline gives CDR1 LGHDT, CDR2 YNNKEL (reference sequence). The CDR3 loop spans 13 amino acids. The CDR3 region has the DNA TGTGCCAGCAGGGAACAGGGGGCTTGGGGCTACACCTTC. This encodes CASREQGAWGYTF.

V is TRBV7-9 and J is TRBJ2-1; D ambiguous. Per the germline V gene, CDR1 is SEHNR and CDR2 is FQNEAQ (reference sequence). Trimming removed 5 bases from V and 8 bases from J, with 7 bases in between. The CDR3 sequence is 11 residues long. CDR3 loop: CASSRVDEQFF. The CDR3 DNA reads as TGTGCCAGCAGCAGGGTCGATGAGCAGTTCTTC.

J is TRBJ2-1 and V is TRBV9, with D possibly matching TRBD1 (6 bases). Trimming stripped 0 bases from V and 1 base from J, with 11 bases between. CDR3 length equals 16 residues. Germline CDR1 SGDLS, CDR2 YYNGEE. This chain's CDR3 is CASSVGGQGSYNEQFF. The CDR3 coding sequence is TGTGCCAGCAGCGTAGGGGGGCAGGGGTCCTACAATGAGCAGTTCTTC.

The J gene is TRBJ1-2, the V gene TRBV6-5; 9 bases are a match to TRBD1. The CDR3 is 15 residues long. Germline trimming cut 2 bases from V and 6 bases from J; bases unmatched to any gene: 7. CDR1 and CDR2 (germline): MNHEY, SVGAGI. The CDR3 here is CASSYAHRTGDGYTF. The DNA of the CDR3 is TGTGCCAGCAGTTACGCACACCGGACAGGGGATGGCTACACCTTC.

CDR3 sequence reads: CASSLPRADEQYF. CDR3 nucleotides: TGTGCCAGCAGCTTGCCCAGGGCCGACGAGCAGTACTTC. The chain combines TRBV5-4 with TRBJ2-7, with a possible D match to TRBD1 (5 bases). Looked up from germline, CDR1 is SGHNT and CDR2 is YYREEE (reference sequence). The V gene lost 1 base and the J gene lost 5 bases, with 10 bases spanning the gap. The CDR3 contains 13 residues.

The chain has TRBV19 and TRBJ1-2; tentative D call: TRBD1 (6 bases). CDR3 length: 12 residues. V was pared by 4 bases and J by 4 bases, with 7 bases between. Germline loops: CDR1 LNHDA, CDR2 SQIVND (reference sequence). CDR3 protein: CASSRTAYGYTF. The DNA for the CDR3 is TGTGCCAGTAGTAGGACAGCCTATGGCTACACCTTC.

V and J are TRBV7-2 and TRBJ2-7, with 14 bases fitting TRBD2. After removal of 1 base from V and 4 bases from J, the junction contained 3 bases not matched to a gene. The CDR3 spans 16 residues. Germline V gives CDR1 SGHTA, CDR2 FQGNSA. In DNA form, the CDR3 reads TGTGCCAGCAGCTTAGGGACTAGCGGGGGGAGGTACGAGCAGTACTTC. Its protein is CASSLGTSGGRYEQYF.

This chain's CDR3 is CASSFDRGTETQYF. DNA of the CDR3: TGTGCCAGCAGCTTCGACAGGGGAACAGAGACCCAGTACTTC. The chain joins TRBV7-2 to TRBJ2-5, with TRBD1 identical over 8 bases. V was clipped by 3 bases and J by 4 bases; unmatched bases: 4. This CDR3 has 14 amino acids. Germline V gene sequence: CDR1 SGHTA, CDR2 FQGNSA. The full variable domain, its missing parts supplied by reference TRBV7-2 and TRBJ2-5, is GAGVSQSPSNKVTEKGKDVELRCDPISGHTALYWYRQSLGQGLEFLIYFQGNSAPDKSGLPSDRFSAERTGGSVSTLTIQRTQQEDSAVYLCASSFDRGTETQYFGPGTRLLVL.

The DNA for the CDR3 is TGTGCCAGCAGCCAAGATTTATTTCAGCGGGGGCCTAGCACAGATACGCAGTATTTT. Amino acids: CASSQDLFQRGPSTDTQYF. The chain joins TRBV3-1 (or the pseudogene TRBV3-2) to TRBJ2-3; 8 bases are shared with TRBD2. Germline CDR1 LGHDT, CDR2 YNNKEL (reference sequence). V gave up 0 bases and J gave up 0 bases; unmatched junction bases: 11. This CDR3 spans 19 amino acids.

There are a few counts of this clone. The CDR3 loop is CASSPPGNTEAFF. The DNA of the CDR3 is TGTGCCAGCAGCCCTCCGGGGAACACTGAAGCTTTCTTT. The rearrangement links TRBV27 to TRBJ1-1; D is unclear. The germline V gene has CDR1 MNHEY and CDR2 SMNVEV (reference sequence). The CDR3 sequence is 13 residues long. V was cut by 6 bases and J by 1 base, with 9 bases left in between.